This paragraph covers one T cell receptor beta chain sequence. This sample stems from a study of shared clonotypes between healthy human individuals. Naivety among CD8 cells was defined by CD45RO negativity and positive CCR7 selection, thereby excluding terminally differentiated effector memory CD45RA+ cells. Sequenced by immunoSEQ multiplex PCR; TCRdb stores in-frame clones only, minus some. This table holds over 800,000 clones, 80% to 95% found once. Germline assignment: CDR1 SGHDN and CDR2 FVKESK. The V end lost 0 bases, the J end lost 2 bases, and 14 bases lay between the germline ends. The CDR3 is 16 amino acids.

Specimen: naive CD8+ T cells sorted from blood. The clonotype comes from a man aged 30 to 39 in good health. The J gene is TRBJ2-7, the V gene TRBV14; D unclear. The CDR3 bases are TGTGCCAGCAGCCAAGATTACGAGTTCCCTCCCTACGAGCAGTACTTC. It codes for CASSQDYEFPPYEQYF.